This is a list of T cell receptor beta chains from one sample in a study of blood T cell repertoires in COVID-19. The data were produced by immunoSEQ multiplex PCR, yet TCRdb's version contains in-frame clones alone and is incomplete. The top ten hold around 2.6% of the sample, which has about 230,000 clones, less than 90% seen once. The source material was peripheral blood. These receptors came from a woman aged 70-85 years with active or convalescent COVID-19. Each CDR3 is given with its conserved first and last residue. D genes are given only for firm matches. Clone size, where shown, is once, few, many, or a class for clones that have expanded.

V gene	D gene	clone size	J gene	CDR3 protein	CDR3 DNA
TRBV7-2	TRBD2	.	TRBJ2-6	CASSAFRLAGSGGANVLTF	TGTGCCAGCAGCGCCTTCCGACTAGCGGGGAGTGGTGGGGCCAACGTCCTGACTTTC
TRBV5-1	.	.	TRBJ1-2	CASSLQGGRGYTF	TGCGCCAGCAGCTTACAAGGGGGTAGAGGCTACACCTTC
TRBV5-5	.	.	TRBJ2-7	CASSLGDTSYEQYF	TGTGCCAGCAGCTTGGGGGACACCTCCTACGAGCAGTACTTC
TRBV6-1	TRBD2	.	TRBJ2-7	CASSETSGGVYEQYF	TGTGCCAGCAGTGAGACTAGCGGGGGTGTCTACGAGCAGTACTTC
TRBV7-9	.	.	TRBJ2-7	CASSLAQGQRSYEQYF	TGTGCCAGCAGCTTAGCTCAAGGACAGCGCTCCTACGAGCAGTACTTC
TRBV10-3	.	.	TRBJ2-3	CASREQGIPDTQYF	TGTGCCTCACGGGAACAGGGCATACCAGATACGCAGTATTTT
TRBV5-1	TRBD1	.	TRBJ1-4	CASSLPTGMATNEKLFF	TGCGCCAGCAGCCTACCGACAGGGATGGCAACTAATGAAAAACTGTTTTTT
TRBV4-2	.	.	TRBJ1-2	CASSGGKQGYTF	TGTGCCAGCAGCGGGGGGAAGCAGGGCTACACCTTC
TRBV3-1/TRBV3-2	.	.	TRBJ2-1	CASSHSSLYNEQFF	TGTGCCAGCAGCCATAGTAGCCTCTACAATGAGCAGTTCTTC
TRBV30	TRBD1	.	TRBJ1-6	CAWRDRDNSPLHF	TGTGCCTGGAGGGACAGGGATAATTCACCCCTCCACTTT
TRBV18	TRBD1	.	TRBJ2-7	CASSPLGQGYEQYF	TGTGCCAGCTCACCATTGGGACAGGGCTACGAGCAGTACTTC
TRBV3-1/TRBV3-2	TRBD1	.	TRBJ2-7	CASSLGGGQGYSEQYF	TGTGCCAGCAGCCTCGGAGGAGGACAGGGTTACTCCGAGCAGTACTTC
TRBV5-4	TRBD1	.	TRBJ1-6	CASSWGQPLLDSPLHF	TGTGCCAGCAGCTGGGGACAGCCCCTCCTGGATTCACCCCTCCACTTT
TRBV29-1	.	.	TRBJ2-5	CSVEWAAETQYF	TGCAGCGTTGAATGGGCCGCGGAGACCCAGTACTTC
TRBV5-4	TRBD1	.	TRBJ1-2	CASSTKTGGDYGYTF	TGTGCCAGCAGCACAAAGACAGGGGGGGACTATGGCTACACCTTC
TRBV12-3/TRBV12-4	TRBD1	.	TRBJ2-1	CASRTGTAHEQFF	TGTGCCAGCAGAACCGGGACAGCTCATGAGCAGTTCTTC
TRBV20-1	TRBD2	.	TRBJ2-5	CSASSGGAPETQYF	TGCAGTGCTAGTAGCGGGGGGGCCCCAGAGACCCAGTACTTC
TRBV28	TRBD1	.	TRBJ1-3	CASSPRQGDNTIYF	TGTGCCAGCAGTCCCCGACAGGGGGACAACACCATATATTTT
TRBV27	TRBD1	.	TRBJ1-4	CASGMLQGAGEKLFF	TGTGCCAGCGGAATGCTACAGGGGGCTGGGGAAAAACTGTTTTTT
TRBV10-3	.	.	TRBJ2-3	CAISESSGTDTQYF	TGTGCCATCAGTGAGTCGAGCGGAACAGATACGCAGTATTTT
TRBV11-2	TRBD2	.	TRBJ2-2	CASSLGLDTGELFF	TGTGCCAGCAGCCTGGGACTAGACACCGGGGAGCTGTTTTTT
TRBV19	TRBD2	once	TRBJ2-1	CASSTRTSGSHEQFF	TGTGCCAGTAGTACGCGGACTAGCGGGAGTCATGAGCAGTTCTTC
TRBV6-1	TRBD2	few	TRBJ2-2	CASSESRVAGRNTGELFF	TGTGCCAGCAGTGAAAGTAGGGTAGCGGGACGGAACACCGGGGAGCTGTTTTTT
TRBV10-2	.	.	TRBJ1-5	CASRTGMDQPQHF	TGCGCCAGCAGAACAGGGATGGACCAGCCCCAGCATTTT
TRBV7-2	.	.	TRBJ1-6	CASSFQGSLNSPLHF	TGTGCCAGCAGCTTCCAGGGCAGCTTAAATTCACCCCTCCACTTT
TRBV11-2	.	.	TRBJ1-2	CASSPLRGAVGYTF	TGTGCCAGCAGCCCCCTCCGGGGGGCGGTTGGCTACACCTTC
TRBV6-5	.	.	TRBJ1-1	CASRTGHRNTEAFF	TGTGCCAGCAGGACCGGACATAGGAACACTGAAGCTTTCTTT
TRBV7-2	.	.	TRBJ2-5	CASSLGSGTLLYQETQYF	TGTGCCAGCAGCTTAGGTTCCGGGACACTCCTGTACCAAGAGACCCAGTACTTC
TRBV7-3	TRBD1	.	TRBJ2-3	CASSFGQGESDTQYF	TGTGCCAGCAGCTTCGGACAGGGGGAATCAGATACGCAGTATTTT